This T cell receptor (beta chain) was profiled in a study of OX40 agonist ivuxolimab in advanced cancers. About the study: Patients were dosed with the agonistic anti-OX40 (CD134) antibody ivuxolimab. Partial responses occurred in Three dose-escalation patients, one with hepatocellular carcinoma and two with cutaneous melanoma. Regarding the study as a whole: At doses 0.1 to 3.0 mg/kg, CD4+ and CD8+ clones expanded.

The protocol was immunoSEQ multiplex PCR, while the TCRdb copy is restricted to in-frame clones and leaves out a portion. The data hold roughly 120,000 clones, with roughly 89% observed a single time. Comment on this clone: Its antigen is still unknown.

Between the trimmed V and J ends, which lost 8 bases and 5 bases, there was a span of 15 bases. Germline CDR1 and CDR2: LNHDA and SQIVND (reference sequence). CDR3 length: 13 residues. At baseline, cycle 4 day 1, and cycle 7 day 1, blood was sampled. The sample in question was CD4+ or CD8+ T cells sorted from blood, obtained in a trial of the OX40 agonist ivuxolimab. The gene calls are TRBV19 and TRBJ2-5; no definite D call. This TCR came from an adult with an advanced solid tumor such as melanoma, head and neck, liver or kidney cancer. CDR3 sequence reads: CASRAPGVETQYF. In nucleotides, the CDR3 is TGTGCCAGTCGTGCCCCAGGAGTGGAGACCCAGTACTTC.